These 13 T cell receptor beta chains were sequenced from one sample in a study of blood T cells in healthy people across ages. Then a second PCR, running roughly 7 to 12 cycles, was carried out with a sample-barcoded 5' primer and a J-beta primer mix. TCRdb redid the calling of the 5' RACE reads with MiXCR, one entry per CDR3 protein. The sample holds 1.5 million to 2 million distinct CDR3 sequences, 40% to 55% seen once. Sequenced material: blood. Receptors were obtained from a woman aged 40 to 50 in good health.

J is TRBJ2-7 and V is TRBV20-1, with TRBD1 matching 9 bases. This CDR3 region has 14 residues. V lost 2 bases and J lost 2; bases outside the gene matches: 4. Germline CDR1 is DFQATT and CDR2 is SNEGSKA (reference sequence). The CDR3 DNA is TGCAGTGCTAGAAATCGACAGGGGGCCTACGAGCAGTACTTC. Amino acids: CSARNRQGAYEQYF.

The chain recombines TRBV21-1 with TRBJ2-3. TRBV21-1 is assigned pseudogene status. This CDR3 has 16 amino acids. Here the CDR3 reads CASSRHDGTSTDTQYF. The CDR3 DNA sequence: TGTGCCAGCAGCCGGCACGATGGGACTAGCACAGATACGCAGTATTTT.

A word on this clonotype: The final CDR3 position lacks the conserved phenylalanine or tryptophan, pointing to a likely read error. The chain recombines TRBV29-1 with TRBJ2-5; 8 bases fit TRBD1. The assigned J gene may be wrong: the sequence end matches TRBJ2-7 better. Germline CDR1 reads SQVTM; CDR2 reads ANQGSEA. The CDR3 is 12 residues long. CDR3 loop: CSVGTGGYEQYL. In nucleotides, the CDR3 is TGCAGCGTCGGAACAGGGGGCTACGAGCAGTACTTG.

The chain is built from TRBV6-4 and TRBJ2-1; 7 nucleotides align to TRBD1. The CDR3 length is 16 residues. CDR1 and CDR2 (germline): MRHNA, SNTAGT. The V and J ends lost 2 bases and 2 bases, in that order; junction bases with no gene match: 6. CDR3 DNA sequence: TGTGCCAGCAGTGACACAGGGGTGTGGGCCTACAATGAGCAGTTCTTC. Translated: CASSDTGVWAYNEQFF.

The CDR3 is CASSSAGRPGHTIYF. CDR3 coding DNA: TGTGCCAGCAGCTCCGCTGGCCGGCCCGGGCACACCATATATTTT. V gene TRBV7-9 combines with J gene TRBJ1-3; D not resolved. V was pared by 4 bases and J by 8 bases, with 18 bases between. The CDR3 sequence is 15 residues long. CDR1 SEHNR and CDR2 FQNEAQ come from the germline V gene (reference sequence).

The V gene is TRBV20-1, the J gene TRBJ2-3; the D is unclear. Germline V gives CDR1 DFQATT, CDR2 SNEGSKA (reference sequence). V was clipped by 4 bases and J by 2 bases, with 10 bases between them. The CDR3 loop spans 13 amino acids. The CDR3 region is CSATQSFTDTQYF. As DNA, the CDR3 is TGCAGTGCTACCCAGTCATTCACAGATACGCAGTATTTT.

Only a few counts were recorded for this clonotype. V usage is TRBV12-3 or TRBV12-4 and J usage is TRBJ2-7; D ambiguous. V was cut by 5 bases and J by 3 bases, with 11 bases left in between. The length of the CDR3 is 13 residues. The CDR3 coding sequence is TGTGCCAGCAGTCTCGACCTTCTCTACGAGCAGTACTTC. Protein: CASSLDLLYEQYF.

The rearrangement joins TRBV7-2 to TRBJ2-3; D call uncertain. The CDR3 length is 12 residues. Looked up from germline, CDR1 is SGHTA and CDR2 is FQGNSA. V was trimmed by 4 bases and J by 6 bases, leaving 8 bases between them. CDR3 DNA: TGTGCCAGCAGCTCAACCTGGGATACGCAGTATTTT. It translates to CASSSTWDTQYF.

This chain joins TRBV7-2 and TRBJ2-1; TRBD2 aligns across 12 bases. Germline loops: CDR1 SGHTA, CDR2 FQGNSA. The V segment lost 0 bases and the J segment 3 bases; nucleotides outside the gene matches: 3. The CDR3 sequence is 17 residues long. DNA for the CDR3: TGTGCCAGCAGCTTAGCCAAACTAGCGGGGGGCTACAATGAGCAGTTCTTC. Residues: CASSLAKLAGGYNEQFF.

The V and J genes are TRBV28 and TRBJ2-1, with 12 bases identical to TRBD2. Matching the DNA end better, TRBJ2-7 makes the J call doubtful. This CDR3 is 15 amino acids long. Germline V lookup: CDR1 MDHEN, CDR2 SYDVKM. The CDR3 DNA follows: TGTGCCAGCAGTTTGACTAGCGGGGGAGACAATGAGCAGTACTTC. It is translated as CASSLTSGGDNEQYF.

The genes are TRBV7-8 and TRBJ1-2, with 11 bases that match TRBD1. V trimming: 5 bases; J trimming: 4 bases; junction bases outside the gene matches: 6. Germline CDR1 and CDR2: SGHVS and FQNEAQ. This CDR3 is built from 15 residues. This CDR3 reads CASSIGQGAAYGYTF. The CDR3 coding sequence is TGTGCCAGCAGCATTGGACAGGGGGCTGCCTATGGCTACACCTTC.

The chain carries TRBV10-3 and TRBJ2-7; 9 positions agree with TRBD1. The CDR3 has 14 residues. CDR1 is ENHRY, CDR2 SYGVKD, per germline. V lost 5 bases and J lost 1; bases outside the gene matches: 3. The CDR3 region has the DNA TGTGCCATCAGTCGTGGACAGGGGTCCTACGAGCAGTACTTC. As protein: CAISRGQGSYEQYF.

This clonotype was seen a single time. The chain has TRBV7-2 and TRBJ1-5, with D tentatively TRBD1 (5 bases). Per germline, CDR1 SGHTA and CDR2 FQGNSA. CDR3 size: 16 residues. Trimming cost V 5 bases and J 6 bases, with 20 bases left between them. The CDR3 loop reads CASSPRGRQGPQPQHF. DNA of the CDR3: TGTGCCAGCAGCCCTAGGGGTCGGCAGGGACCTCAGCCCCAGCATTTT.